This T cell receptor beta chain was found in a study of blood T cell repertoires in COVID-19. The CDR3 is 13 amino acids. Germline V lookup: CDR1 MNHEY, CDR2 SMNVEV (reference sequence). V lost 8 bases to trimming and J lost 2 bases; unmatched junction nucleotides: 4. Profiling relied on immunoSEQ multiplex PCR, and the TCRdb table lists in-frame clones only, not all of them. The sample includes 85,000 to 95,000 clones, around 86% seen only once; the top ten take roughly 4.5%. Input material: peripheral blood. The chain has TRBV27 and TRBJ2-3; 7 bases are shared with TRBD2. The clonotype was recovered from a woman of 80 years or more with acute or convalescent COVID-19. This CDR3 reads CASEGLNTDTQYF. In DNA form, the CDR3 reads TGTGCCAGCGAGGGACTAAACACAGATACGCAGTATTTT.